This T cell receptor (beta chain) was profiled in a study of a mutant IDH1 vaccine in newly diagnosed glioma. Whole-study context: Patients under treatment included around 60% males and around 38% females and had a mean age of approximately 43 years.

Study conclusions and caveats: Immune responses induced by the vaccine were seen in 93.3% of patients, spanning multiple MHC alleles.

Sequenced by immunoSEQ multiplex PCR; TCRdb stores in-frame clones only, minus some. The data show roughly 30,000 clones, with approximately 78% seen just once and around 11% held by the top ten. With 1 base removed from V and 0 bases from J, the gap between germline ends came to 16 bases. Germline-derived CDR1 and CDR2 are SGHAT and FQNNGV. The CDR3 sequence is 18 residues long. This clone has more than one count but fewer than ten. Its antigen is not known. The time point: week 35, safety follow-up. With topical imiquimod, each dose of the vaccine consisted of 300 ug of mutant IDH1 20-mer peptide. The V gene is TRBV11-2, the J gene TRBJ1-3; possibly TRBD1 for D (5 bases). The TCR sequence derives from a woman between 35 and 50 years old with glioma. This specimen was PBMCs, taken from a glioma patient whose treatment included an IDH1 peptide vaccine. For the CDR3, the DNA is TGTGCCAGCAGCTTAGCGCCATTGGGGCTGCGCTCTGGAAACACCATATATTTT. Protein product: CASSLAPLGLRSGNTIYF.